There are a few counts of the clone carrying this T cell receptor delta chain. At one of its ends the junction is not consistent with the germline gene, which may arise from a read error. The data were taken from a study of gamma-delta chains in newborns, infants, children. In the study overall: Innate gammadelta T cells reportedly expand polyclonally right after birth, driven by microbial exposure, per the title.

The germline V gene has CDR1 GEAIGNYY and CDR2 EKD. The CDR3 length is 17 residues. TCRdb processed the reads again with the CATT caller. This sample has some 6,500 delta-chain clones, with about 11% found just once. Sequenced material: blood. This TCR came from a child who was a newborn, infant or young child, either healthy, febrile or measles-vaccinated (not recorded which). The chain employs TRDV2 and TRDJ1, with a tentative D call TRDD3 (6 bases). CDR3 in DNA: TGTGCCTGTGGCACCCTTGATGGGGGCTCGTACACCGATAAACTCATCTTT. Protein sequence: CACGTLDGGSYTDKLIF.